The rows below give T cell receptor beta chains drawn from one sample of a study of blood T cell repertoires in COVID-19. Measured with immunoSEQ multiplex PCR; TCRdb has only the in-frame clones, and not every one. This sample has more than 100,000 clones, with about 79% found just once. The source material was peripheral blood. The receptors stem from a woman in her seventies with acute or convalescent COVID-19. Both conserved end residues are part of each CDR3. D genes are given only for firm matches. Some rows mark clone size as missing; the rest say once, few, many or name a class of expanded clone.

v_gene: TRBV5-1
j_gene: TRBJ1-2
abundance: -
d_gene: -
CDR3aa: CASSLTDNYGYTF
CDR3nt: TGCGCCAGCAGCTTAACAGATAACTATGGCTACACCTTC

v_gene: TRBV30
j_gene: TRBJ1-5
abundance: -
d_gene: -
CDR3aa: CAWSVQGNQPQHF
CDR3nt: TGTGCCTGGAGTGTACAGGGTAATCAGCCCCAGCATTTT

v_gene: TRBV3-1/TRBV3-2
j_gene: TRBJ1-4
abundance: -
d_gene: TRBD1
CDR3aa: CASSPGGTYEKLFF
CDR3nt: TGTGCCAGCAGCCCAGGGGGGACTTACGAAAAACTGTTTTTT

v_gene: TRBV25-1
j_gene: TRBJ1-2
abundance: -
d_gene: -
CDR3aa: CASSEGGGTAGYTF
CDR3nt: TGTGCCAGCAGTGAGGGGGGAGGGACCGCCGGCTACACCTTC

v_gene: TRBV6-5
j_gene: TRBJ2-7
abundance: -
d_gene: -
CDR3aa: CASRTGSMTYEQYF
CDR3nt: TGTGCCAGCAGAACAGGGTCAATGACCTACGAGCAGTACTTC

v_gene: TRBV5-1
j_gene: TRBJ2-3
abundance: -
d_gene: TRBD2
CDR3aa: CASRPGGLDTQYF
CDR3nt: TGCGCCAGCCGTCCGGGGGGTTTAGATACGCAGTATTTT

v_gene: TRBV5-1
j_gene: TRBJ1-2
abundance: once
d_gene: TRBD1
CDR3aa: CASSLVVTGGDGYTF
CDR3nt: TGCGCCAGCAGCTTGGTGGTGACAGGGGGCGATGGCTACACCTTC

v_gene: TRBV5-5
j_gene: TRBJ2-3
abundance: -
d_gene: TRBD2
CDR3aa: CASSPWGGGGATDTQYF
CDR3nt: TGTGCCAGCAGCCCGTGGGGCGGGGGGGGAGCAACAGATACGCAGTATTTT

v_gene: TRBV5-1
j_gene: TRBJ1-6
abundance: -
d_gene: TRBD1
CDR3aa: CASSLIGTGRNSPLHF
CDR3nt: TGCGCCAGCAGCTTGATCGGGACAGGGAGGAATTCACCCCTCCACTTT

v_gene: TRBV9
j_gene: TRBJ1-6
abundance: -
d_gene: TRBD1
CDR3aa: CASSARDRENSPLHF
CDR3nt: TGTGCCAGCAGCGCCCGGGACAGGGAGAATTCACCCCTCCACTTT

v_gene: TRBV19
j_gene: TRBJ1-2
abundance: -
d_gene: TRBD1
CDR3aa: CASSIAGGDPIYGYTF
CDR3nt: TGTGCCAGTAGTATTGCAGGGGGCGATCCAATCTATGGCTACACCTTC

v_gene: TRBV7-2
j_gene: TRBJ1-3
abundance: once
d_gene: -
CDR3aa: CASSSPGSGNTIYF
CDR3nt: TGTGCCAGCAGCTCCCCGGGCTCTGGAAACACCATATATTTT

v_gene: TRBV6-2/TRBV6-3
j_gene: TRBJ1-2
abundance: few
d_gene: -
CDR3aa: CASSRTLERDTYGYTF
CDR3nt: TGTGCCAGCAGCCGGACCCTAGAGAGGGATACCTATGGCTACACCTTC

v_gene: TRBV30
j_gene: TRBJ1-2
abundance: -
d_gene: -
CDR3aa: CAWREQGGHGYTF
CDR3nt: TGTGCCTGGAGGGAACAGGGAGGGCATGGCTACACCTTC

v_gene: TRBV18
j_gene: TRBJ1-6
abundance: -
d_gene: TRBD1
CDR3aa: CASSPGGTGTGSPLHF
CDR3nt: TGTGCCAGCTCGCCCGGCGGGACAGGTACTGGTTCACCCCTCCACTTT

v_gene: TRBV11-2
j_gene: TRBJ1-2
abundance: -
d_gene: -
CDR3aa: CASSLVNNYGYTF
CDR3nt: TGTGCCAGCAGCTTAGTTAATAACTATGGCTACACCTTC

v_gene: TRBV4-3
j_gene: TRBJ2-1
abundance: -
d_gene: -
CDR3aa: CASSQAPRVDAYNEQFF
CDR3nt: TGCGCCAGCAGCCAAGCCCCCAGGGTCGATGCCTACAATGAGCAGTTCTTC

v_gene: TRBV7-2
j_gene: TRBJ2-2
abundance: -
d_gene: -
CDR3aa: CASTGHSSTGELFF
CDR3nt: TGTGCCAGCACTGGACATAGTTCCACCGGGGAGCTGTTTTTT

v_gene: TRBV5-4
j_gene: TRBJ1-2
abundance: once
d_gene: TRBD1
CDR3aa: CASSVDRGNYGYTF
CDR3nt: TGTGCCAGCAGCGTCGACAGGGGTAACTATGGCTACACCTTC

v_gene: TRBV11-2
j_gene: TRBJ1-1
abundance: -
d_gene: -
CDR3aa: CASSLESGEAFF
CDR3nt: TGTGCCAGCAGCTTAGAGTCAGGTGAAGCTTTCTTT

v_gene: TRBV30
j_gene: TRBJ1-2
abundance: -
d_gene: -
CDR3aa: CAWSVTPANRAPTGGYTF
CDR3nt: TGTGCCTGGAGTGTAACCCCCGCCAACAGGGCCCCTACGGGGGGCTACACCTTC

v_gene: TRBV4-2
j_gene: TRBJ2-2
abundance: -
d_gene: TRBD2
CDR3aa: CASSRKPGLAGVDTGELFF
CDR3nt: TGTGCCAGCAGCCGAAAACCGGGACTAGCGGGGGTCGACACCGGGGAGCTGTTTTTT

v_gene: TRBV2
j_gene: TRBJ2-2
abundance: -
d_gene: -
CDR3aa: CASNLGGANTGELFF
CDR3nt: TGTGCCAGCAATTTAGGGGGTGCGAACACCGGGGAGCTGTTTTTT

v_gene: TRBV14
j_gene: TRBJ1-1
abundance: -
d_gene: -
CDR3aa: CASSQDAVRTEAFF
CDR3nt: TGTGCCAGCAGCCAAGATGCCGTGCGCACTGAAGCTTTCTTT

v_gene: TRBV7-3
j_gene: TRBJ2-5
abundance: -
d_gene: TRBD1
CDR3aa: CASSPDTGTGQETQYF
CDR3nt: TGTGCCAGCAGCCCAGATACCGGGACAGGCCAAGAGACCCAGTACTTC

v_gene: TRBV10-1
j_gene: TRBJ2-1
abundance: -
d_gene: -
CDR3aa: CASSEEGEFHEQFF
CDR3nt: TGCGCCAGCAGTGAAGAGGGGGAGTTCCATGAGCAGTTCTTC

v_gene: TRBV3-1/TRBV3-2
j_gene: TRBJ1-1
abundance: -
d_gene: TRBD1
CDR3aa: CASSQRQGDRGTEAFF
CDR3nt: TGTGCCAGCAGCCAACGCCAGGGGGATAGAGGTACTGAAGCTTTCTTT

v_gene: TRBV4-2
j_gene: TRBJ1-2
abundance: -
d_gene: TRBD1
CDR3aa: CASSQAGTGGADYTF
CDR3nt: TGTGCCAGCAGCCAAGCCGGGACAGGGGGCGCGGACTACACCTTC

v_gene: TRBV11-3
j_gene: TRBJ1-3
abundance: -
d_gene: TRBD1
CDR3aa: CASSLGQGTGNTIYF
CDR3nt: TGTGCCAGCAGCTTGGGACAGGGGACAGGAAACACCATATATTTT

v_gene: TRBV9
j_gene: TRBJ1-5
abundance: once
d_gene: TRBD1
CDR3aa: CASSVGTGARQPQHF
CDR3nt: TGTGCCAGCAGCGTAGGGACAGGGGCTCGCCAGCCCCAGCATTTT

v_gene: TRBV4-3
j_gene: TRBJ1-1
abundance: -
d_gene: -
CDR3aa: CASSRVLNTEAFF
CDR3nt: TGCGCCAGCAGCCGAGTGCTTAACACTGAAGCTTTCTTT

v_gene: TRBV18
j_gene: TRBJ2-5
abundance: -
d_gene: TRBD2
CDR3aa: CASSPGLANQETQYF
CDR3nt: TGTGCCAGCTCACCGGGACTAGCGAACCAAGAGACCCAGTACTTC

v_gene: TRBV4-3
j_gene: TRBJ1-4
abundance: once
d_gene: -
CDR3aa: CASSQGFREKLFF
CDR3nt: TGCGCCAGCAGCCAAGGTTTCCGTGAAAAACTGTTTTTT

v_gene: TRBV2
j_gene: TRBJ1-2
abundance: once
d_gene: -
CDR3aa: CASSELAYGYTF
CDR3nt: TGTGCCAGCAGTGAGCTAGCCTATGGCTACACCTTC

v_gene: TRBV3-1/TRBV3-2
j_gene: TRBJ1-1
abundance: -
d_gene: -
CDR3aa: CASSHWGLRDAFF
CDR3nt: TGTGCCAGCAGCCACTGGGGCCTCAGGGATGCTTTCTTT

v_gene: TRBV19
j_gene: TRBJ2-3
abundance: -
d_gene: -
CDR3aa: CASSGGPPDTQYF
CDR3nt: TGTGCCAGTAGCGGGGGGCCCCCAGATACGCAGTATTTT

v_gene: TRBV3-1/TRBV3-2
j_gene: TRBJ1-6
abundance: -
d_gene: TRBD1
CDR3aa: CASSPPWTGGSYNSPLHF
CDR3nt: TGTGCCAGCAGCCCTCCATGGACAGGGGGCTCCTATAATTCACCCCTCCACTTT

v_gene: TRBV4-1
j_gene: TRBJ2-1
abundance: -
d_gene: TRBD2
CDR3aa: CASRSTYGGSYNEQFF
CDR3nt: TGCGCCAGCAGAAGTACTTACGGGGGGTCCTACAATGAGCAGTTCTTC

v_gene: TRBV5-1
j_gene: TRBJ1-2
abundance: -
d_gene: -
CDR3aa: CASSQEAYYGYTF
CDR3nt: TGCGCCAGCAGCCAGGAGGCCTACTATGGCTACACCTTC

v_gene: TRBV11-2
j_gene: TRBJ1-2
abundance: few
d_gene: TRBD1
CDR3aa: CASSLPGQGALFGGYTF
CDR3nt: TGTGCCAGCAGCCTACCCGGACAGGGGGCTCTCTTCGGTGGCTACACCTTC

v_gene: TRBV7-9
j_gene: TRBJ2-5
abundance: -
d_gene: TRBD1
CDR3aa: CASSKTGVRETQYF
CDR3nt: TGTGCCAGCAGCAAGACAGGGGTTAGAGAGACCCAGTACTTC

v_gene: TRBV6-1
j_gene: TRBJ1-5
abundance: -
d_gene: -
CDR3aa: CASSEALRASQPQHF
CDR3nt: TGTGCCAGCAGTGAAGCGCTGCGGGCATCTCAGCCCCAGCATTTT

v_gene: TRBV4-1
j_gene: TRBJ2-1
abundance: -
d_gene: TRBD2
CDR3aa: CASSRVSATGLAVRTVF
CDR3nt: TGCGCCAGCAGCCGAGTAAGCGCGACGGGACTAGCTGTACGAACTGTCTTC